Below are 7 T cell receptor beta chains sequenced from a single sample in a study of cytomegalovirus exposure and HLA in healthy donors. The PCR used 60 Vbeta and 13 Jbeta primers. TCRdb keeps only in-frame clones here, not all; method: immunoSEQ multiplex PCR. This sample's clone table lists 30,000 to 40,000 clones. The sample comprised PBMCs. The receptors were gathered from a man aged 35 to 55 in good health and CMV-seropositive.

The chain recombines TRBV7-3 with TRBJ1-1, with D possibly TRBD1 on 5 matching bases. With 5 bases removed from V and 1 base from J, the gap between germline ends came to 8 bases. Germline V CDR1 and CDR2: SGHTA, FQGTGA. This CDR3 is built from 13 residues. The DNA for the CDR3 is TGTGCCAGCAGCCCTCAGGGGAACACTGAAGCTTTCTTT. Its translation: CASSPQGNTEAFF.

A remark on this clone: The same CDR3 is also encoded by other DNA sequences in this sample. The chain has TRBV30 and TRBJ2-1, with 11 bases aligning to TRBD2. Looked up from germline, CDR1 is GTSNPN and CDR2 is SVGIG (reference sequence). CDR3 length equals 13 residues. The DNA for the CDR3 is TGTGCTCGACTAGCGGGAATCAACAATGAGCAGTTCTTC. Protein sequence: CARLAGINNEQFF.

The chain employs TRBV6-5 and TRBJ1-2; possibly TRBD1 for D (5 bases). CDR3 length: 16 amino acids. The V gene lost 0 bases and the J gene lost 0 bases, with 11 bases spanning the gap. The germline V gene has CDR1 MNHEY and CDR2 SVGAGI. The CDR3: CASSYSGGAANYGYTF. CDR3 sequence (DNA): TGTGCCAGCAGTTACTCGGGCGGGGCAGCTAACTATGGCTACACCTTC.

The V gene is TRBV5-5, the J gene TRBJ2-7; the match to TRBD1 covers 8 bases. The ends lost 4 bases at V and 2 bases at J; junction bases unmatched: 5. This CDR3 contains 14 residues. CDR1 is SGHKS and CDR2 is YYEKEE in the germline V gene (reference sequence). This CDR3 reads CASSSGQGPYEQYF. CDR3 coding DNA: TGTGCCAGCAGCAGCGGACAGGGTCCCTACGAGCAGTACTTC.

The chain joins TRBV5-8 to TRBJ1-2, with 7 bases aligning to TRBD1. The CDR3 totals 13 residues. V trimming: 3 bases; J trimming: 4 bases; junction bases outside the gene matches: 3. CDR1 and CDR2 (germline): SGHTS, YDEGEE. CDR3 amino acids: CASSSGTAYGYTF. CDR3 bases: TGTGCCAGCAGCTCCGGGACAGCCTATGGCTACACCTTC.

The chain joins TRBV7-9 to TRBJ2-1; no reliable D call. This CDR3 spans 14 amino acids. CDR1 is SEHNR and CDR2 is FQNEAQ in the germline V gene (reference sequence). Trimming left V 7 bases short and J 7 bases short, with 17 bases between. CDR3: CASILDPHWNEQFF. The CDR3 DNA follows: TGTGCCAGCATCCTAGATCCGCATTGGAATGAGCAGTTCTTC.

The V call is TRBV5-1, the J call TRBJ1-2, with a possible D match to TRBD1 (5 bases). CDR1 and CDR2 from the germline V gene are SGHRS and YFSETQ. The ends were cut back, 3 bases at V and 0 bases at J, with 15 bases in the middle. There are 16 residues in the CDR3. The CDR3 nucleotides are TGCGCCAGCAGCTCGTACGGGGGGAGGTCTAACTATGGCTACACCTTC. Translating it yields CASSSYGGRSNYGYTF.